This TCR beta chain emerged from a study of CD8 T cells in ankylosing spondylitis. This clonotype was picked up a small number of times. Antigen: not known. Study findings and constraints: Enrichment of disease-linked clones was reportedly significant in matched ankylosing spondylitis synovial fluid. Blood of patients with ankylosing spondylitis appeared to be characterized by a TCR beta motif of eight highly homologous variants.

Making use of molecular barcodes, quantitative 5'-RACE generated TCR beta libraries. TCRdb redid the calling of the 5' RACE reads with MiXCR, one entry per CDR3 protein. The data show 100,000 or so distinct CDR3 sequences, with about 8.1% seen just once and roughly 29% held by the top ten. This CDR3 region has 16 residues. Germline CDR1 reads MGHRA; CDR2 reads YSYEKL. Trimming left V 3 bases short and J 0 bases short, with 12 bases between. The rearrangement joins TRBV4-1 to TRBJ2-1; D might be TRBD1 (5 bases). The sequence was collected from a male donor with ankylosing spondylitis. Sequenced sample: blood, either unsorted or a sorted T cell fraction (not recorded which). CDR3 residues: CASSHPRQSSYNEQFF. CDR3 sequence (DNA): TGCGCCAGCAGCCATCCTCGACAGAGCTCCTACAATGAGCAGTTCTTC.